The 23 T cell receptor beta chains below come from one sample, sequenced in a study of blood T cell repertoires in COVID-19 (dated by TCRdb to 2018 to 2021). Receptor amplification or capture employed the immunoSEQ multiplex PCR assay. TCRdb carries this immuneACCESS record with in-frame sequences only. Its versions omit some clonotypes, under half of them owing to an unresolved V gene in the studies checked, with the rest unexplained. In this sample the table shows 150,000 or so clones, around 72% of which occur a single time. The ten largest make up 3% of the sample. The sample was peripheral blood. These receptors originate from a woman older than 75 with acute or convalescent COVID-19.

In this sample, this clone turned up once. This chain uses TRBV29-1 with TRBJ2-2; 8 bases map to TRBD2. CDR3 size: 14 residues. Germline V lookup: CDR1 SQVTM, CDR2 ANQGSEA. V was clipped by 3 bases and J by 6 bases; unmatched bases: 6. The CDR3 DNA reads TGCAGCGTTGATCGGGCGGGAGGCGCCGGGGAGCTGTTTTTT. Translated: CSVDRAGGAGELFF.

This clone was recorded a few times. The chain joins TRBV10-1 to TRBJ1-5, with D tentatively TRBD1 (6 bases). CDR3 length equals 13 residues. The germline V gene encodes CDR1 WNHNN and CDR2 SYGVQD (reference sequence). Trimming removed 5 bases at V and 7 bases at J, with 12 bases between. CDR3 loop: CASSTGLDQPQHF. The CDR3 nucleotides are TGCGCCAGCAGTACAGGGTTGGACCAGCCCCAGCATTTT.

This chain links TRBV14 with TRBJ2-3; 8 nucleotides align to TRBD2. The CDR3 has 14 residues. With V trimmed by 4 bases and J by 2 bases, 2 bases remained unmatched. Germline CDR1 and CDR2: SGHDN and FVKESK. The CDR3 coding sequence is TGTGCCAGCAGCCCAGCGGGAGTCACAGATACGCAGTATTTT. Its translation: CASSPAGVTDTQYF. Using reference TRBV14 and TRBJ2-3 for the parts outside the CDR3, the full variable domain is EAGVTQFPSHSVIEKGQTVTLRCDPISGHDNLYWYRRVMGKEIKFLLHFVKESKQDESGMPNNRFLAERTGGTYSTLKVQPAELEDSGVYFCASSPAGVTDTQYFGPGTRLTVL.

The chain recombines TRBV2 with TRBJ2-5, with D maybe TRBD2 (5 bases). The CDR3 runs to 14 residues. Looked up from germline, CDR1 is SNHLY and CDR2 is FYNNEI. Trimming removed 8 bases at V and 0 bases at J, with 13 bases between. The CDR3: CASADQTNQETQYF. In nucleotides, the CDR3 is TGTGCCAGCGCGGACCAGACTAACCAAGAGACCCAGTACTTC. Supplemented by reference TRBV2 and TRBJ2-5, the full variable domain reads EPEVTQTPSHQVTQMGQEVILRCVPISNHLYFYWYRQILGQKVEFLVSFYNNEISEKSEIFDDQFSVERPDGSNFTLKIRSTKLEDSAMYFCASADQTNQETQYFGPGTRLLVL.

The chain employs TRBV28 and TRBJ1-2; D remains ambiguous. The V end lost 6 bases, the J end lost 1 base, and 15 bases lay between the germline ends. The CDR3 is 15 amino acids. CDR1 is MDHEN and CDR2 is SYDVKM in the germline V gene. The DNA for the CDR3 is TGTGCCAGCAGATCCATTCCCGCGTTTAACTATGGCTACACCTTC. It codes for CASRSIPAFNYGYTF.

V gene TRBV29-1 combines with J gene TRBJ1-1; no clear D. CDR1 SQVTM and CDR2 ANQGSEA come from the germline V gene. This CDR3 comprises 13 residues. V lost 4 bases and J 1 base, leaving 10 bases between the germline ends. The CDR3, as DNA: TGCAGCGTTGTAGTAACAGAGAACACTGAAGCTTTCTTT. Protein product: CSVVVTENTEAFF. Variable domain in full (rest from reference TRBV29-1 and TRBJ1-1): SAVISQKPSRDICQRGTSLTIQCQVDSQVTMMFWYRQQPGQSLTLIATANQGSEATYESGFVIDKFPISRPNLTFSTLTVSNMSPEDSSIYLCSVVVTENTEAFFGQGTRLTVV.

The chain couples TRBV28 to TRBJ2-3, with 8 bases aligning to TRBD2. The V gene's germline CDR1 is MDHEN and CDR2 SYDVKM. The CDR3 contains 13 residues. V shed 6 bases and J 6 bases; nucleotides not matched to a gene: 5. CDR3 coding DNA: TGTGCCAGCAGCACTTCTAGCGGGGATACGCAGTATTTT. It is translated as CASSTSSGDTQYF.

This chain's CDR3 is CASRKSLAGAYEQYF. CDR3 nucleotides: TGTGCCAGCAGAAAATCCCTAGCGGGAGCATACGAGCAGTACTTC. The chain joins TRBV6-5 to TRBJ2-7; TRBD2 aligns across 10 bases. The trim removed 6 bases at V and 4 bases at J, leaving 9 bases unmatched. This CDR3 comprises 15 residues. Germline V gene lookup returns CDR1 MNHEY and CDR2 SVGAGI.

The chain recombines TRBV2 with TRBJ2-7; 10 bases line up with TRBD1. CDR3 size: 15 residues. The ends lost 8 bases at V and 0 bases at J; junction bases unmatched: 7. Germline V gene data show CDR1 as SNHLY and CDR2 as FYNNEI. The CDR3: CASRRGTGASYEQYF. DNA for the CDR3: TGTGCCAGCCGTCGGGGGACAGGGGCCTCCTACGAGCAGTACTTC.

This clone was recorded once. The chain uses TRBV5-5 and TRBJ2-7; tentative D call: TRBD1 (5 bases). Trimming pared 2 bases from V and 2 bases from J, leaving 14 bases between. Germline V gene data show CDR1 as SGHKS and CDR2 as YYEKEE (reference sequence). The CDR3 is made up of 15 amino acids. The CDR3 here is CASSFRGRQTYEQYF. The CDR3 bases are TGTGCCAGCAGCTTTAGGGGCCGACAGACCTACGAGCAGTACTTC.

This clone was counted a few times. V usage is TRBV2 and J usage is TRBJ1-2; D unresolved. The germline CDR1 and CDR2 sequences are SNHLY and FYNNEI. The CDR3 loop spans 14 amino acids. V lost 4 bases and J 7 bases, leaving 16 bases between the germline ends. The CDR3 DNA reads TGTGCCAGCAGTGGCGGATCGACCGAACTTGGCTACACCTTC. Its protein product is CASSGGSTELGYTF.

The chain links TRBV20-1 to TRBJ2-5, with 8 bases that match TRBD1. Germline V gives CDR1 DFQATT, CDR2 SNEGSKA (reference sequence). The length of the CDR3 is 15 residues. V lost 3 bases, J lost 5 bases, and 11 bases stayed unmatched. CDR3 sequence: CSASGQGARSETQYF. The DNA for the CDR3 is TGCAGTGCTAGTGGTCAGGGGGCGCGGTCCGAGACCCAGTACTTC.

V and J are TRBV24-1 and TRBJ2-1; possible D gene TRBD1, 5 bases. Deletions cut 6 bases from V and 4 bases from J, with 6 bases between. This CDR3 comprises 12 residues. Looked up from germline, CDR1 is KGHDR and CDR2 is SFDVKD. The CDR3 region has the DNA TGTGCCACCAGTTCAGGGTACAATGAGCAGTTCTTC. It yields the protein CATSSGYNEQFF.

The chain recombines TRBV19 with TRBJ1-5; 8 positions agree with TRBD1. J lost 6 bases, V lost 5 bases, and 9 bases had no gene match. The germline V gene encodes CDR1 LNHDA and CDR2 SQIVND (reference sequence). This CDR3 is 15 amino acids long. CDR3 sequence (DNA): TGTGCCAGTAGTCCGCAGGGGGCGCCGCCTCAGCCCCAGCATTTT. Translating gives CASSPQGAPPQPQHF.

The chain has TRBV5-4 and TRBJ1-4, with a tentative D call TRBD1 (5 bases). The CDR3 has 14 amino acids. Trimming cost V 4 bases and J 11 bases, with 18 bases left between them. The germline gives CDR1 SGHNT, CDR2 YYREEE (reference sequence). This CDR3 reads CASSEARQREKLFF. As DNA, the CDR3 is TGTGCCAGCAGCGAAGCCCGACAGCGCGAGAAACTGTTTTTT. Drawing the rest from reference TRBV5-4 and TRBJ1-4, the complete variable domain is ETGVTQSPTHLIKTRGQQVTLRCSSQSGHNTVSWYQQALGQGPQFIFQYYREEENGRGNFPPRFSGLQFPNYSSELNVNALELDDSALYLCASSEARQREKLFFGSGTQLSVL.

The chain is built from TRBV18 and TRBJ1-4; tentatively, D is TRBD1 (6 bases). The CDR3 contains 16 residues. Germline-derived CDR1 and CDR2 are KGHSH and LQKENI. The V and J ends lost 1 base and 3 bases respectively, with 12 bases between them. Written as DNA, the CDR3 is TGTGCCAGCTCACCACGGACAGTACTCTCTAATGAAAAACTGTTTTTT. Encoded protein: CASSPRTVLSNEKLFF. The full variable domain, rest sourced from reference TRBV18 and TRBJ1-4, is NAGVMQNPRHLVRRRGQEARLRCSPMKGHSHVYWYRQLPEEGLKFMVYLQKENIIDESGMPKERFSAEFPKEGPSILRIQQVVRGDSAAYFCASSPRTVLSNEKLFFGSGTQLSVL.

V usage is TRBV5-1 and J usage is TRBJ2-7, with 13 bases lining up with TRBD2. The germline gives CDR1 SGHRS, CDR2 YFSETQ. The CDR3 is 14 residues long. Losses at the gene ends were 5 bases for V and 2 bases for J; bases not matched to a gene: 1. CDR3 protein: CASRGLAGAYEQYF. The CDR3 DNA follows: TGCGCCAGCAGAGGACTAGCGGGAGCCTACGAGCAGTACTTC.

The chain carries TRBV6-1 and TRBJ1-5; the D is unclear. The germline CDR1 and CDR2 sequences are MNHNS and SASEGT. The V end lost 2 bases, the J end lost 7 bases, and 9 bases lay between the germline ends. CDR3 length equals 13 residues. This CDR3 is CASSEKGGQPQHF. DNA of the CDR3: TGTGCCAGCAGTGAAAAGGGAGGCCAGCCCCAGCATTTT.

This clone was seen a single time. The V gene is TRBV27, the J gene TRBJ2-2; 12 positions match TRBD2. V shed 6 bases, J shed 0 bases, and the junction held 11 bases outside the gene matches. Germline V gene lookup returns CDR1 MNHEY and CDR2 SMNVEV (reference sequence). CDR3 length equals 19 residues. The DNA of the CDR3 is TGTGCCAGCAGGGCCTCCGGGACTAGCGGGTATACGAACACCGGGGAGCTGTTTTTT. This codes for CASRASGTSGYTNTGELFF.

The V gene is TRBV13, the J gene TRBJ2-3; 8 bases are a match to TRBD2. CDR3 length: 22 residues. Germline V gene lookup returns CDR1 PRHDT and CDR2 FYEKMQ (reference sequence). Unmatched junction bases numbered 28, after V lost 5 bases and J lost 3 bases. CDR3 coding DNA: TGTGCCAGCAGCCTCCCGGGGGGGGCGGGACAAGCGGGAAAAGGAGAGACAGATACGCAGTATTTT. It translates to CASSLPGGAGQAGKGETDTQYF.

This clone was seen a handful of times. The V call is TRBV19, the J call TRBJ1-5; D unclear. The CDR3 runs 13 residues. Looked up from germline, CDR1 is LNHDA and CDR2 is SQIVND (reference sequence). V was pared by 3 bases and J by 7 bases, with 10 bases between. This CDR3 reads CASSMIPGQPQHF. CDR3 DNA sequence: TGTGCCAGTAGTATGATCCCGGGGCAGCCCCAGCATTTT.

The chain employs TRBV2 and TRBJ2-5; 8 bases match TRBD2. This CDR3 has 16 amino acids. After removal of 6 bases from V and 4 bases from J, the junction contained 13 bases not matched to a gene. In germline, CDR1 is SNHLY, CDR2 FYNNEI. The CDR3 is CASSGAGEGQRETQYF. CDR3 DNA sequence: TGTGCCAGCAGCGGAGCGGGAGAGGGGCAAAGAGAGACCCAGTACTTC.

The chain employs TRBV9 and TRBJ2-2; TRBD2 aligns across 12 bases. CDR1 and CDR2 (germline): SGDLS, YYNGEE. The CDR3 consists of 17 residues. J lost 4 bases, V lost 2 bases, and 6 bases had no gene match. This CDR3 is CASSVGSGLAGTGELFF. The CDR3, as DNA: TGTGCCAGCAGCGTGGGCTCGGGACTAGCGGGCACCGGGGAGCTGTTTTTT.